The clone carrying this TCR beta chain was seen a handful of times. The antigen is not known. This sample stems from a study of CD8 T cells in ankylosing spondylitis. The CDR3 contains 13 residues. Per the germline V gene, CDR1 is DFQATT and CDR2 is SNEGSKA (reference sequence). Between the trimmed V and J ends, which lost 8 bases and 2 bases, there was a span of 14 bases. Findings of the study overall: In ankylosing spondylitis blood, a motif of seven or eight highly homologous TCR beta variants appeared characteristic.

TCRdb used MiXCR to reprocess the 5' RACE reads, holding one entry per CDR3 protein. The sample has 450,000 or so distinct CDR3 sequences; roughly 25% are singletons. The receptor was isolated from a male donor with ankylosing spondylitis. This chain uses TRBV20-1 with TRBJ2-3; D not resolved. Sample: blood, either unsorted or a sorted T cell fraction (not recorded which). The CDR3 sequence: CSIADGYTDTQYF. For the CDR3, the DNA is TGCAGTATCGCTGATGGCTACACAGATACGCAGTATTTT.